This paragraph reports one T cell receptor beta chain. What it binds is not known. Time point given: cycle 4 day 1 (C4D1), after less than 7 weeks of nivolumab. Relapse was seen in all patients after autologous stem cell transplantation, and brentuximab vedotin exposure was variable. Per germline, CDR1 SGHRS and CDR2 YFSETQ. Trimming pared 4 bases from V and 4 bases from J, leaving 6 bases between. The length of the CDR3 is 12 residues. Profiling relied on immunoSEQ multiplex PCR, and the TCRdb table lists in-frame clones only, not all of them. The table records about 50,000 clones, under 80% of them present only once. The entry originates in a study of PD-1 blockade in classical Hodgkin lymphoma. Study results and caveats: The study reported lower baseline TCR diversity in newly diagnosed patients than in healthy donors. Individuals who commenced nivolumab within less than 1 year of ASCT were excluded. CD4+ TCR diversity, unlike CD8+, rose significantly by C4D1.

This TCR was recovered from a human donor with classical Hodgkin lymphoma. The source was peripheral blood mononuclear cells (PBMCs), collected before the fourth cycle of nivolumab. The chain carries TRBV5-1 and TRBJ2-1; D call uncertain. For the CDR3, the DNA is TGCGCCAGCAGCGAAGAGTACAATGAGCAGTTCTTC. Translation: CASSEEYNEQFF.